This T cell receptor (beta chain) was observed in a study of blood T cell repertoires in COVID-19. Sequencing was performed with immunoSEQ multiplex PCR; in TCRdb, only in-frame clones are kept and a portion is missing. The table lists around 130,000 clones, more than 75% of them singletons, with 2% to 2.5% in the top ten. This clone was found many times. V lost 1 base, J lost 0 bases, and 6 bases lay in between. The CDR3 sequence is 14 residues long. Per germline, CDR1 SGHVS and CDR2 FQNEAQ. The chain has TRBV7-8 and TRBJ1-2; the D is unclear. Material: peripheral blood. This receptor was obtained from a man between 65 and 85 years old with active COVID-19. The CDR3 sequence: CASSLEQTNYGYTF. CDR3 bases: TGTGCCAGCAGCTTAGAACAGACTAACTATGGCTACACCTTC.